The 21 T cell receptor beta chains below were found in one sample sequenced in a study of blood T cell repertoires in COVID-19. The assay was immunoSEQ multiplex PCR, and TCRdb's table has in-frame clones only and misses some. The sample yields some 45,000 clones, under 85% seen once. What was sequenced was peripheral blood. These receptors were obtained from a woman older than 75 with acute or convalescent COVID-19.

The gene calls are TRBV7-2 and TRBJ1-1; tentatively, D is TRBD1 (5 bases). Trimming removed 6 bases from V and 6 bases from J, with 14 bases in between. There are 13 residues in the CDR3. CDR1 and CDR2 (germline): SGHTA, FQGNSA. CDR3 in DNA: TGTGCCAGCAGAAGGGGAGGCGATGCTGAAGCTTTCTTT. It specifies CASRRGGDAEAFF.

The V gene is TRBV11-3, the J gene TRBJ2-5; 7 positions match TRBD1. CDR3 length equals 15 residues. Germline V gene sequence: CDR1 SGHNT, CDR2 YENEEA. V trimming: 5 bases; J trimming: 2 bases; junction bases outside the gene matches: 8. CDR3 sequence reads: CASSKGVQGQETQYF. CDR3 DNA: TGTGCCAGCAGCAAAGGCGTACAGGGGCAAGAGACCCAGTACTTC.

The gene calls are TRBV5-1 and TRBJ2-2; TRBD2 matches 9 bases. The CDR3 has 16 amino acids. After removal of 5 bases from V and 2 bases from J, the junction contained 7 bases not matched to a gene. The germline CDR1 and CDR2 sequences are SGHRS and YFSETQ. CDR3 amino acids: CASSSAGGRNTGELFF. CDR3 sequence (DNA): TGCGCCAGCAGTTCTGCGGGAGGGAGAAACACCGGGGAGCTGTTTTTT.

The chain carries TRBV14 and TRBJ2-2; 7 bases agree with TRBD1. V lost 2 bases, J lost 4 bases, and 1 base stayed unmatched. Germline CDR1 reads SGHDN; CDR2 reads FVKESK. The CDR3 loop spans 14 amino acids. The CDR3 sequence is CASSQRDSTGELFF. CDR3 DNA sequence: TGTGCCAGCAGCCAACGGGACAGCACCGGGGAGCTGTTTTTT.

The rearrangement uses TRBV5-1 and TRBJ2-1; tentative D call: TRBD1 (6 bases). Germline V lookup: CDR1 SGHRS, CDR2 YFSETQ. The V end was cut by 5 bases, the J end by 8 bases, with 23 bases between. This CDR3 spans 16 amino acids. In nucleotides, the CDR3 is TGCGCCAGCAGGTCCATTGGGGGCCTTTCAAATGATGAGCAGTTCTTC. It yields the protein CASRSIGGLSNDEQFF.

This chain links TRBV9 with TRBJ2-1; the match to TRBD2 covers 7 bases. The V gene end was trimmed by 2 bases and the J gene end by 9 bases; junction bases not matched to a gene: 14. This CDR3 is 16 amino acids long. CDR1 and CDR2 from the germline V gene are SGDLS and YYNGEE. DNA of the CDR3: TGTGCCAGCAGCGTCCGGAGCGGGATCCCTCGGGGTGAGCAGTTCTTC. Translation: CASSVRSGIPRGEQFF.

The chain carries TRBV18 and TRBJ1-1; TRBD1 might be the D (5 bases). Trimming cost V 2 bases and J 2 bases, with 12 bases left between them. The CDR3 extends over 15 amino acids. CDR1 and CDR2 (germline): KGHSH, LQKENI. The CDR3 DNA reads TGTGCCAGCTCACCAATCCGGCAGGGAAACACTGAAGCTTTCTTT. Translated: CASSPIRQGNTEAFF.

This clone was counted only a few times. This chain uses TRBV19 with TRBJ2-7, with no clear D. Germline V lookup: CDR1 LNHDA, CDR2 SQIVND (reference sequence). CDR3 size: 12 residues. Trimming shortened V by 6 bases and J by 6 bases, and 12 bases separated the two germline ends. CDR3 sequence reads: CASSSPPSEQYF. As DNA, the CDR3 is TGTGCCAGTAGCTCCCCCCCGAGCGAGCAGTACTTC.

The rearrangement uses TRBV5-5 and TRBJ2-1; 7 bases agree with TRBD2. Unmatched junction bases numbered 11, after V lost 4 bases and J lost 4 bases. CDR3 size: 16 residues. Germline CDR1 SGHKS, CDR2 YYEKEE (reference sequence). DNA for the CDR3: TGTGCCAGCAGCCAACCATATAGCGGGCTTTACAATGAGCAGTTCTTC. Translation gives CASSQPYSGLYNEQFF.

The CDR3 DNA follows: TGTGCCAGCAGCTTGAAGGAGCTCTTCTCTGGAAACACCATATATTTT. Its protein product is CASSLKELFSGNTIYF. The rearrangement joins TRBV5-6 to TRBJ1-3; D gene uncertain. The V gene's germline CDR1 is SGHDT and CDR2 YYEEEE. The CDR3 is 16 residues long. The V gene lost 1 base and the J gene lost 0 bases, with 11 bases spanning the gap. The full variable domain, completed using reference TRBV5-6 and TRBJ1-3, is DAGVTQSPTHLIKTRGQQVTLRCSPKSGHDTVSWYQQALGQGPQFIFQYYEEEERQRGNFPDRFSGHQFPNYSSELNVNALLLGDSALYLCASSLKELFSGNTIYFGEGSWLTVV.

This clone was seen a few times. V usage is TRBV10-2 and J usage is TRBJ2-7, with 12 bases that match TRBD2. Trimming cost V 7 bases and J 5 bases; bases outside gene matches: 15. Germline lookup yields CDR1 WSHSY and CDR2 SAAADI. The CDR3 has 17 amino acids. The chain's CDR3 is CASTASGRASQADEQYF. In nucleotides, the CDR3 is TGCGCCAGCACCGCTAGCGGGAGGGCAAGTCAGGCGGACGAGCAGTACTTC.

Of note for this clone: The junction does not match germline at one end; this may be a read error. The chain carries TRBV2 and TRBJ1-6; TRBD1 aligns across 9 bases. From germline, CDR1 is SNHLY and CDR2 FYNNEI. CDR3 length: 13 amino acids. In DNA form, the CDR3 reads TGTGCCAGCAGCCGGGACAGGGATTCGCCCCTCCACTTT. Protein sequence: CASSRDRDSPLHF. Based on the CDR3 plus reference TRBV2 and TRBJ1-6, the full variable domain is EPEVTQTPSHQVTQMGQEVILRCVPISNHLYFYWYRQILGQKVEFLVSFYNNEISEKSEIFDDQFSVERPDGSNFTLKIRSTKLEDSAMYFCASSRDRDSPLHFGNGTRLTVT.

The chain employs TRBV5-1 and TRBJ2-6, with D possibly matching TRBD2 (5 bases). Germline CDR1 SGHRS, CDR2 YFSETQ. V lost 4 bases, J lost 3 bases, and 11 bases lay in between. This CDR3 region has 15 residues. The CDR3 spells CASSRGSGGANVLTF. In nucleotides, the CDR3 is TGCGCCAGCAGCCGCGGGTCGGGTGGGGCCAACGTCCTGACTTTC.

Written as DNA, the CDR3 is TGTGCCAGCAGCTTTCGGGAGTCGGGTGAGCAGTTCTTC. Protein sequence: CASSFRESGEQFF. J is TRBJ2-1 and V is TRBV7-2; tentative D call: TRBD2 (6 bases). The CDR3 consists of 13 residues. Looked up from germline, CDR1 is SGHTA and CDR2 is FQGNSA. V was cut by 3 bases and J by 9 bases, with 12 bases left in between. Complete variable domain (other parts from reference TRBV7-2 and TRBJ2-1): GAGVSQSPSNKVTEKGKDVELRCDPISGHTALYWYRQSLGQGLEFLIYFQGNSAPDKSGLPSDRFSAERTGGSVSTLTIQRTQQEDSAVYLCASSFRESGEQFFGPGTRLTVL.

V usage is TRBV24-1 and J usage is TRBJ1-4; 8 nucleotides line up with TRBD1. Looked up from germline, CDR1 is KGHDR and CDR2 is SFDVKD. The J segment lost 1 base and the V segment lost 7 bases, leaving 19 bases of the junction unmatched. CDR3 length equals 20 residues. The DNA for the CDR3 is TGTGCCACCAGCGAACCGAGAAGAACCGGGACAGGAGGAACTAATGAAAAACTGTTTTTT. Amino acid sequence: CATSEPRRTGTGGTNEKLFF.

The gene calls are TRBV6-6 and TRBJ1-2; the match to TRBD1 covers 7 bases. In germline, CDR1 is MNHNY, CDR2 SVGAGI (reference sequence). The CDR3 extends over 12 amino acids. Germline trimming cut 6 bases from V and 5 bases from J; bases unmatched to any gene: 3. The CDR3 DNA reads as TGTGCCAGCAGGCCAGGGGGGTATGGCTACACCTTC. Its protein product is CASRPGGYGYTF.

The V and J genes are TRBV15 and TRBJ1-4; 7 bases line up with TRBD1. Per germline, CDR1 LNHNV and CDR2 YYDKDF (reference sequence). This CDR3 is 18 amino acids long. The junction had 10 bases not matched to a gene; V was cut back by 1 base and J by 2 bases. CDR3 loop: CATSRVQGRRLTNEKLFF. The DNA of the CDR3 is TGTGCCACCAGCAGAGTACAGGGGAGGAGGTTGACTAATGAAAAACTGTTTTTT.

The rearrangement links TRBV9 to TRBJ2-3; no firm D call. The germline gives CDR1 SGDLS, CDR2 YYNGEE. The V end lost 0 bases, the J end lost 2 bases, and 13 bases lay between the germline ends. CDR3 size: 16 residues. In nucleotides, the CDR3 is TGTGCCAGCAGCGTAGCGGCGACTCCAGCCACAGATACGCAGTATTTT. It is translated as CASSVAATPATDTQYF.

The chain recombines TRBV2 with TRBJ1-5, with D uncertain. The ends were cut back, 8 bases at V and 3 bases at J, with 8 bases in the middle. The CDR3 is 12 residues long. Germline lookup yields CDR1 SNHLY and CDR2 FYNNEI. CDR3 amino acids: CASDSVNQPQHF. CDR3 in DNA: TGTGCCAGCGATTCAGTCAATCAGCCCCAGCATTTT.

This clone was seen a single time. V gene TRBV28 combines with J gene TRBJ1-6; D ambiguous. The CDR3 has 13 amino acids. The V gene lost 3 bases and the J gene lost 7 bases, with 7 bases spanning the gap. The germline V gene encodes CDR1 MDHEN and CDR2 SYDVKM. The CDR3 spells CASSFGRNSPLHF. CDR3 nucleotides: TGTGCCAGCAGTTTTGGCAGAAATTCACCCCTCCACTTT.

The count of this clone is one. The rearrangement links TRBV11-3 to TRBJ1-1, with D possibly TRBD1 on 6 matching bases. CDR1 and CDR2 from the germline V gene are SGHNT and YENEEA. CDR3 length: 13 amino acids. V lost 0 bases and J lost 5, with 7 bases in between. The chain's CDR3 is CASSLDQGTEAFF. CDR3 bases: TGTGCCAGCAGCTTAGATCAGGGGACTGAAGCTTTCTTT.